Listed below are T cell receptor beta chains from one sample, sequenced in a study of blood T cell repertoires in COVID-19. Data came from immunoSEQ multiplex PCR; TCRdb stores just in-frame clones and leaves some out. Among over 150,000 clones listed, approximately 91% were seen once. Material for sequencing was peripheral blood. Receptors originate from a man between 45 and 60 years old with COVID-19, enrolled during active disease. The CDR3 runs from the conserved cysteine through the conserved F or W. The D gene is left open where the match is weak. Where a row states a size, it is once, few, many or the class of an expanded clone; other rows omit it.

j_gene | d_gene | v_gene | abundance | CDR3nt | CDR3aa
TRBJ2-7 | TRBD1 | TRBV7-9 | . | TGTGCCAGCAGCTATACCGGGACAGGAGACGAGCAGTACTTC | CASSYTGTGDEQYF
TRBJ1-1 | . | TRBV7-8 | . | TGTGCCAGCAGCCCATTACAGGGTATGAACACTGAAGCTTTCTTT | CASSPLQGMNTEAFF
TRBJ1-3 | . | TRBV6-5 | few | TGTGCCAGCAGCCGAGACAGGATCTCTGGAAACACCATATATTTT | CASSRDRISGNTIYF
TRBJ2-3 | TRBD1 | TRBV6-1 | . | TGTGCCAGCAGTGAACAGGGGGACACAGATACGCAGTATTTT | CASSEQGDTDTQYF
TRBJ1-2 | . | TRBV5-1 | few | TGCGCCAGCAGCTCCGGACAGCCCCCCCATGGCTACACCTTC | CASSSGQPPHGYTF
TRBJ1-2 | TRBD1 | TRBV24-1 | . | TGTGCCACCAGTGAGCCTGGACAGGGCGGGGGCTACACCTTC | CATSEPGQGGGYTF
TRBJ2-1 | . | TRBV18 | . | TGTGCCAGCTCACCTCAGACTGCGCCCAACTCCTACAATGAGCAGTTCTTC | CASSPQTAPNSYNEQFF
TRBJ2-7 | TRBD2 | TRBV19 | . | TGTGCCAATAGTAATCGAGCGGGGGACCCCTACGAGCAGTACTTC | CANSNRAGDPYEQYF
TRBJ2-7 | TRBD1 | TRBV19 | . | TGTGCCAGTAGTGGGACAGGGGGCCCAGAGCAGTACTTC | CASSGTGGPEQYF
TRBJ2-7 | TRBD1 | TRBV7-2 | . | TGTGCCAGCAGCTTATTGGGGACAGGGCTCTACGAGCAGTACTTC | CASSLLGTGLYEQYF
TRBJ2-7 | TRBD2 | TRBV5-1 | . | TGCGCCAGCAGCTTCGCGGGGGACGCTCCCTACGAGCAGTACTTC | CASSFAGDAPYEQYF
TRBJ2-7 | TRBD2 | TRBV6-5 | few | TGTGCCAGCAGCCAGGGACTAGCGGGAGTCTACGAGCAGTACTTC | CASSQGLAGVYEQYF
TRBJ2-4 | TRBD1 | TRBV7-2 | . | TGTGCCAGCAGCTTCGACAGGGGGCTGGCCAAAAACATTCAGTACTTC | CASSFDRGLAKNIQYF
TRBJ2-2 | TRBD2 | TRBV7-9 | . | TGTGCCAGCAGCTTTAGCGGGATAAAGAACACCGGGGAGCTGTTTTTT | CASSFSGIKNTGELFF
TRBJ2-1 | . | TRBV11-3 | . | TGTGCCAGCAGCGAGGACAGCGGCGAGCAGTTCTTC | CASSEDSGEQFF
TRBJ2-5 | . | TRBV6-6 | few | TGTGCCAGCAGTTCAAGAATACAGGGTGCTGACCAGTACTTC | CASSSRIQGADQYF
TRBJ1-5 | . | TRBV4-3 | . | TGCGCCAGCAGCCAAGTCAGAGGTCAGCCCCAGCATTTT | CASSQVRGQPQHF
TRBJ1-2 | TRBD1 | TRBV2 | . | TGTGCCAGCACTTGGCAGGGGGACTATGGCTACACCTTC | CASTWQGDYGYTF
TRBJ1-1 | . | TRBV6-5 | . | TGTGCCAGCAGTTACTACTCAGGGTACGGCACTGAAGCTTTCTTT | CASSYYSGYGTEAFF
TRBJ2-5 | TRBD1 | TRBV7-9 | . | TGTGCCAGCAGCTCGCGTCCCGGGACAGGGATTTATGAGACCCAGTACTTC | CASSSRPGTGIYETQYF
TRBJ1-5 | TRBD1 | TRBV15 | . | TGTGCCACGGCTCGGGACAGGGGGAATCAGCCCCAGCATTTT | CATARDRGNQPQHF
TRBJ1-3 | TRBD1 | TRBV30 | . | TGTGCCTGGAGTGGGGGGGACAGGGTTATTTTGAGCTCTGGAAACACCATATATTTT | CAWSGGDRVILSSGNTIYF
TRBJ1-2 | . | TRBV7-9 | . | TGTGCCAGCAGCTTCGATGAGTCTTATGGCTACACCTTC | CASSFDESYGYTF
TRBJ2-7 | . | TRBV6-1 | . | TGTGCCAGCAGTGAACCTTTTATCCACGAGCAGTACTTC | CASSEPFIHEQYF